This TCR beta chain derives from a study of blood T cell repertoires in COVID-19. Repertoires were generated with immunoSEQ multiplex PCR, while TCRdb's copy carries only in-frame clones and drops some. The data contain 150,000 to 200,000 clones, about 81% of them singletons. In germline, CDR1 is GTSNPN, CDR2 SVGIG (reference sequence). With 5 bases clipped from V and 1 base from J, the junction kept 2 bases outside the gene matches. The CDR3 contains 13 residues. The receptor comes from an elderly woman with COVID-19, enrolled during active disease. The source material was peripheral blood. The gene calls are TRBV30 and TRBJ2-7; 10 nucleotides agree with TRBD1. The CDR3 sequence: CAWGTGVSYEQYF. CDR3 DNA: TGTGCCTGGGGGACAGGGGTTTCCTACGAGCAGTACTTC.